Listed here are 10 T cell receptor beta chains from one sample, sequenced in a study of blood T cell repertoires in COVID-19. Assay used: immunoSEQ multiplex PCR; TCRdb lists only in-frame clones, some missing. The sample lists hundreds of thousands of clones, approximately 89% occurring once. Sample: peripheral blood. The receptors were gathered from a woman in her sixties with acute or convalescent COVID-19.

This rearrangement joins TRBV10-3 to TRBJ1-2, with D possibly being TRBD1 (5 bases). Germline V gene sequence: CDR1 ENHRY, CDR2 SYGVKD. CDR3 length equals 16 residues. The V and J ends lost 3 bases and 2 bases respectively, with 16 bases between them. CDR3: CAISDPLGGKNYGYTF. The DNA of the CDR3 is TGTGCCATCAGTGACCCTCTCGGGGGGAAGAACTATGGCTACACCTTC.

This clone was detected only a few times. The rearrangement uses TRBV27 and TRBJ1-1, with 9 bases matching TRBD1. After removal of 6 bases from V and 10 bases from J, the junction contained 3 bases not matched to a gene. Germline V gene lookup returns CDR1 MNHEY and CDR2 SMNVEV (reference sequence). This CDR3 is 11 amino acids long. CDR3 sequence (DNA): TGTGCCAGCAGCCAGGGACAGGGAGCTTTCTTT. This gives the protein CASSQGQGAFF.

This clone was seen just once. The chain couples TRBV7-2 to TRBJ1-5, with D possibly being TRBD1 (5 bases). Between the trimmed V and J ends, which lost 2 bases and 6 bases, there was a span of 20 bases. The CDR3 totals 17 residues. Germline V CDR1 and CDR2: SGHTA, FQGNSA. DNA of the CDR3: TGTGCCAGCAGCTTATTCGGCCGGACCACGGGGGGTCAGCCCCAGCATTTT. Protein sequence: CASSLFGRTTGGQPQHF. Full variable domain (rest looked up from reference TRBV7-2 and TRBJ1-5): GAGVSQSPSNKVTEKGKDVELRCDPISGHTALYWYRQSLGQGLEFLIYFQGNSAPDKSGLPSDRFSAERTGGSVSTLTIQRTQQEDSAVYLCASSLFGRTTGGQPQHFGDGTRLSIL.

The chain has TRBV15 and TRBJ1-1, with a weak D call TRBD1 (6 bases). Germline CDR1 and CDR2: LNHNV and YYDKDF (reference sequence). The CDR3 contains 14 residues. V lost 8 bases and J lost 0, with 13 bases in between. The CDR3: CATGTDRLNTEAFF. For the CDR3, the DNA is TGTGCCACCGGCACGGACAGATTGAACACTGAAGCTTTCTTT.

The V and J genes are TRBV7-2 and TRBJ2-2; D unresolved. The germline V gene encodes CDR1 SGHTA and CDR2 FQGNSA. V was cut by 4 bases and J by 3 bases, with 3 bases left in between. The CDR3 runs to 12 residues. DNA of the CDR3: TGTGCCAGCAGCTCCTACACCGGGGAGCTGTTTTTT. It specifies CASSSYTGELFF. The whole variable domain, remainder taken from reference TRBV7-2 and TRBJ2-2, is GAGVSQSPSNKVTEKGKDVELRCDPISGHTALYWYRQSLGQGLEFLIYFQGNSAPDKSGLPSDRFSAERTGGSVSTLTIQRTQQEDSAVYLCASSSYTGELFFGEGSRLTVL.

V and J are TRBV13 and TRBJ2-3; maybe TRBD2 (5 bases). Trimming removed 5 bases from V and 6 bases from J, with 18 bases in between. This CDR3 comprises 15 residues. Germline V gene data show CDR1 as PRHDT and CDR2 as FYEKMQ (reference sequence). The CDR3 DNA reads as TGTGCCAGCAGCCTCCCTACGGGGAGTTTGGATACGCAGTATTTT. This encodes CASSLPTGSLDTQYF.

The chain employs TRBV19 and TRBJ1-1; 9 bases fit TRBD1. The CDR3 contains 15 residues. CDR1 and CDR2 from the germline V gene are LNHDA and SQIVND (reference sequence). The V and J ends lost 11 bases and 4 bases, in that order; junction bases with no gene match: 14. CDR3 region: CASKQGANLFTEAFF. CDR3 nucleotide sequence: TGTGCCTCGAAACAGGGGGCGAATCTGTTCACTGAAGCTTTCTTT.

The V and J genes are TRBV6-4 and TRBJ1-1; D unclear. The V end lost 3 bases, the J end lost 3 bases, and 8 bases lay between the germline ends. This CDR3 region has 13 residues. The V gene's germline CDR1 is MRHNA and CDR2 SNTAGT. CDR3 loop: CASSEYRYTEAFF. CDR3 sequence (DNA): TGTGCCAGCAGTGAATACAGATACACTGAAGCTTTCTTT.

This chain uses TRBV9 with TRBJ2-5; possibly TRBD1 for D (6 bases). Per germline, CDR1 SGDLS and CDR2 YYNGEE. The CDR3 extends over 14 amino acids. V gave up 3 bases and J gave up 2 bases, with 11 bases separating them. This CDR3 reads CASSARQAQETQYF. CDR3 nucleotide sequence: TGTGCCAGCAGCGCCCGACAGGCTCAAGAGACCCAGTACTTC.

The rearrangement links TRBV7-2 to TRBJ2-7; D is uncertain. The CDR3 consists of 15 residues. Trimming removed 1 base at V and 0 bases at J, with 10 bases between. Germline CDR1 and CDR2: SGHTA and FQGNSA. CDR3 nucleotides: TGTGCCAGCAGCTTAGACAGCTCCCCCTCCTACGAGCAGTACTTC. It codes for CASSLDSSPSYEQYF.